A few counts support the clone carrying this T cell receptor (beta chain). Its target is unknown. This sample was taken from a study of T-cell memory formation after mild COVID-19. Study results and caveats: Contracting CD4+ clones lay largely in CM and EM, with CD8+ ones residing in EMRA. Cross-reactive memory appears to have joined, as suggested by some responding clones showing up in pre-infection memory.

TCRdb reanalysed the 5' RACE reads using MiXCR and keeps one entry per CDR3 protein. The sample records around 440,000 distinct CDR3 sequences, about 20% being singletons. Germline CDR1 and CDR2: SGHDT and YYEEEE. V was shortened by 4 bases and J by 11 bases, with 23 bases between the two germline ends. The CDR3 loop spans 15 amino acids. The source is an adult woman who had mild COVID-19 (a few samples of this study predate the infection). Cell type and time point are not known. This chain links TRBV5-6 with TRBJ2-3, with D possibly TRBD1 on 7 matching bases. The material sequenced was PBMCs or a T cell subset sorted from them (not recorded which). The CDR3 is CASSPPGTDYGRQYF. The CDR3 nucleotides read TGTGCCAGCAGCCCCCCAGGGACAGATTACGGGAGGCAGTATTTT.